The rows below give T cell receptor beta chains drawn from one sample of a study of blood T cell repertoires in COVID-19. TCRdb's table, derived via immunoSEQ multiplex PCR, lists solely in-frame clones and lacks some. The sample lists more than 200,000 clones, approximately 91% seen once, with around 2.2% in the top ten. Material: peripheral blood. The receptor source for this set is a middle-aged woman who had recovered from COVID-19. The CDR3 runs from the conserved cysteine through the conserved F or W. A D gene is named only where the DNA matches it firmly. Rows may omit the clone size; those that give it use once, few, many or a size class.

d_call,clone_size,j_call,v_call,cdr3_aa,cdr3_nt
TRBD2,-,TRBJ2-3,TRBV4-3,CASSQVLAGGADTQYF,TGCGCCAGCAGCCAAGTTCTAGCGGGGGGGGCAGATACGCAGTATTTT
TRBD1,-,TRBJ1-3,TRBV6-6,CASSSTGPGNTIYF,TGTGCCAGCAGTTCGACAGGGCCTGGAAACACCATATATTTT
-,-,TRBJ2-7,TRBV2,CASSGTRTTTYEQYF,TGTGCCAGCAGTGGTACTAGGACCACAACCTACGAGCAGTACTTC
TRBD2,-,TRBJ2-3,TRBV9,CASSVGLAGGTDTQYF,TGTGCCAGCAGCGTAGGACTAGCGGGGGGGACAGATACGCAGTATTTT
TRBD1,-,TRBJ2-7,TRBV9,CASSVGTGDYEQYF,TGTGCCAGCAGCGTGGGGACAGGGGACTACGAGCAGTACTTC
TRBD2,once,TRBJ2-1,TRBV15,CATSRGTRVDEQFF,TGTGCCACCAGCAGGGGGACTAGAGTAGATGAGCAGTTCTTC
-,-,TRBJ2-3,TRBV5-1,CASSLGPRDTQYF,TGCGCCAGCAGCTTGGGCCCCAGGGATACGCAGTATTTT
TRBD1,-,TRBJ2-1,TRBV6-5,CASSYRQGKNNEQFF,TGTGCCAGCAGTTACCGACAGGGGAAAAACAATGAGCAGTTCTTC
TRBD1,-,TRBJ1-5,TRBV3-1/TRBV3-2,CASSQDLHRGQSNQPQHF,TGTGCCAGCAGCCAAGATCTTCACAGGGGGCAGAGCAATCAGCCCCAGCATTTT
TRBD2,-,TRBJ2-1,TRBV30,CAWSRIAGNNEQFF,TGTGCCTGGAGTCGGATAGCGGGAAACAATGAGCAGTTCTTC
-,-,TRBJ1-2,TRBV6-5,CASRQGYGYTF,TGTGCCAGCAGGCAGGGATATGGCTACACCTTC
-,-,TRBJ2-7,TRBV18,CASSRDTTYEQYF,TGTGCCAGCTCTCGTGACACGACCTACGAGCAGTACTTC
TRBD1,once,TRBJ2-6,TRBV10-3,CATAAGGGSGANVLTF,TGTGCCACCGCGGCAGGGGGCGGCTCTGGGGCCAACGTCCTGACTTTC
TRBD1,-,TRBJ1-2,TRBV18,CASSPFGQGNNYGYTF,TGTGCCAGCTCACCATTCGGACAGGGGAATAACTATGGCTACACCTTC
-,-,TRBJ1-3,TRBV19,CASTLGVSGNTIYF,TGTGCCAGTACCCTCGGGGTCTCTGGAAACACCATATATTTT
-,-,TRBJ1-3,TRBV2,CASSGLAGSGNTIYF,TGTGCCAGCAGTGGGCTGGCAGGCTCTGGAAACACCATATATTTT